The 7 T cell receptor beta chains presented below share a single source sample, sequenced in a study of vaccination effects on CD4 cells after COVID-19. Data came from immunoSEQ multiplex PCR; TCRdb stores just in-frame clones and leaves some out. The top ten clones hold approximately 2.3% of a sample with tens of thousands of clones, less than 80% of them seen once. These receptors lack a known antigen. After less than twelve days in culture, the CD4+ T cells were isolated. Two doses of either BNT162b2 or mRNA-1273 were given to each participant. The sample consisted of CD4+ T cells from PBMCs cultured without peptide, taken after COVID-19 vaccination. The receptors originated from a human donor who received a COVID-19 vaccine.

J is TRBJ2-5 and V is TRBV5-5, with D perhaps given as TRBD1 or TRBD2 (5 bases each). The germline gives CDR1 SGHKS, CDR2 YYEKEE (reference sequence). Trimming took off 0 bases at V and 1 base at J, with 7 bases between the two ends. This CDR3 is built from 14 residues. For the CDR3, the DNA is TGTGCCAGCAGCTTGGCGGGACCCCAAGAGACCCAGTACTTC. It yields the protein CASSLAGPQETQYF.

CDR3 residues: CASSVVQLRDTQYF. The CDR3 region has the DNA TGCGCCAGCAGTGTAGTACAGTTAAGAGATACGCAGTATTTT. This rearrangement joins TRBV10-2 to TRBJ2-3; D gene ambiguous. V dropped 4 bases and J dropped 5 bases, with 13 bases sitting between them. The germline CDR1 and CDR2 sequences are WSHSY and SAAADI. The CDR3 loop spans 14 amino acids.

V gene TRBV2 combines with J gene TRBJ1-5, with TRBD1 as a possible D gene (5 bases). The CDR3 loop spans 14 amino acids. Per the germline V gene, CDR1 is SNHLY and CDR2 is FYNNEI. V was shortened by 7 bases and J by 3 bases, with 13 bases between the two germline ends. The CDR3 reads CASTVGVPNQPQHF. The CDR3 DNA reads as TGTGCCAGCACAGTGGGGGTCCCCAATCAGCCCCAGCATTTT.

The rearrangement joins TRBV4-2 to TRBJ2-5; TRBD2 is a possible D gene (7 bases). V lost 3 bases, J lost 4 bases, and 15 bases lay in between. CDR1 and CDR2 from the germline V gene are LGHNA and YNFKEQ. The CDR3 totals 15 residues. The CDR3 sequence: CASSQGSGGSETQYF. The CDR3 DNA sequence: TGTGCCAGCAGCCAGGGGTCGGGGGGCTCAGAGACCCAGTACTTC.

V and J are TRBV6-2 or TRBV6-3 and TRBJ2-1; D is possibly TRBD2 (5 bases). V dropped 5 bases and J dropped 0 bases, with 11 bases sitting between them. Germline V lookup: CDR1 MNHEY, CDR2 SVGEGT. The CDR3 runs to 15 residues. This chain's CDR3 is CASSMAGDSYNEQFF. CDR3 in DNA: TGTGCCAGCAGTATGGCGGGCGACTCCTACAATGAGCAGTTCTTC.

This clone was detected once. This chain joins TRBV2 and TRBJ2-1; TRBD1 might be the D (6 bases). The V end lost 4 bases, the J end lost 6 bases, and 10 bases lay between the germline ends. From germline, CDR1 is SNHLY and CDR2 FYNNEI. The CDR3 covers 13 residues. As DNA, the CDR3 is TGTGCCAGCAGTGGGACAGCTATCAATGAGCAGTTCTTC. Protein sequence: CASSGTAINEQFF.

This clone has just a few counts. This CDR3 is CASSQDGAIYGYTF. DNA for the CDR3: TGCGCCAGCAGCCAAGATGGGGCCATCTATGGCTACACCTTC. The chain uses TRBV4-1 and TRBJ1-2, with a tentative D call TRBD1 (5 bases). Trimming removed 0 bases from V and 4 bases from J, with 9 bases in between. The CDR3 has 14 amino acids. Germline V gives CDR1 MGHRA, CDR2 YSYEKL.